These 10 T cell receptor beta chains were sequenced from one sample in a study of shared clonotypes between healthy human individuals. The method was immunoSEQ multiplex PCR; TCRdb's version includes in-frame clones alone and lacks a portion of them. The table shows about 2.1 million clones, with about 92% occurring only once. CD45RO negativity and positive selection for CCR7 defined naive CD8 cells, a population that excluded terminally differentiated effector memory CD45RA+ cells. Sequenced input: naive CD8+ T cells from PBMCs. The receptor source for this set is a man younger than 35 in good health. Some clones in this sample may be carry-over from other donors' samples.

In regard to this clone: Additional DNA sequences in this sample encode the identical CDR3. This chain uses TRBV6-5 with TRBJ2-7, with D uncertain. The CDR3 is made up of 12 amino acids. Per germline, CDR1 MNHEY and CDR2 SVGAGI. V shed 6 bases and J shed 4 bases, with 10 bases lying between them. CDR3 DNA: TGTGCCAGCAGCCCCGATGGGTACGAGCAGTACTTC. Its protein is CASSPDGYEQYF.

J is TRBJ1-1 and V is TRBV7-2, with 7 bases aligning to TRBD1. CDR3 length equals 18 residues. Germline CDR1 reads SGHTA; CDR2 reads FQGNSA. The V gene end was trimmed by 1 base and the J gene end by 6 bases; junction bases not matched to a gene: 17. The CDR3 DNA reads TGTGCCAGCAGCTTAGTTGTAGTTTCGGCAGGGGGTAGCCCTGAAGCTTTCTTT. Amino acids: CASSLVVVSAGGSPEAFF. The full variable domain, rest sourced from reference TRBV7-2 and TRBJ1-1, is GAGVSQSPSNKVTEKGKDVELRCDPISGHTALYWYRQSLGQGLEFLIYFQGNSAPDKSGLPSDRFSAERTGGSVSTLTIQRTQQEDSAVYLCASSLVVVSAGGSPEAFFGQGTRLTVV.

The chain joins TRBV28 to TRBJ2-7; 9 bases line up with TRBD1. CDR1 is MDHEN and CDR2 is SYDVKM in the germline V gene. The trim removed 1 base at V and 4 bases at J, leaving 5 bases unmatched. The CDR3 is made up of 15 amino acids. The CDR3 coding sequence is TGTGCCAGCAGTTTATACGGGACAGGGTTTTACGAGCAGTACTTC. Translated, it gives CASSLYGTGFYEQYF.

The chain links TRBV19 to TRBJ2-1, with TRBD2 identical over 11 bases. Unmatched junction bases numbered 6, after V lost 6 bases and J lost 2 bases. The CDR3 extends over 16 amino acids. CDR1 LNHDA and CDR2 SQIVND come from the germline V gene (reference sequence). CDR3 loop: CASRTGLAATYNEQFF. DNA of the CDR3: TGTGCCAGTAGGACGGGACTAGCGGCTACCTACAATGAGCAGTTCTTC.

The chain joins TRBV5-1 to TRBJ1-1; TRBD1 aligns across 7 bases. The CDR3 has 17 amino acids. The germline V gene has CDR1 SGHRS and CDR2 YFSETQ. Trimming cost V 4 bases and J 5 bases; bases outside gene matches: 17. The CDR3 DNA is TGCGCCAGCAGCAACCGGGACAGAAGCGGTCGGATTACTGAAGCTTTCTTT. Translating gives CASSNRDRSGRITEAFF.

This sequence joins TRBV7-9 and TRBJ2-7, with a possible D match to TRBD2 (5 bases). The germline V gene has CDR1 SEHNR and CDR2 FQNEAQ (reference sequence). V lost 4 bases and J 0 bases, leaving 16 bases between the germline ends. The CDR3 has 16 amino acids. CDR3 sequence (DNA): TGTGCCAGCAGCTCGCACGGCGGGCCGGTCTCCTACGAGCAGTACTTC. It translates to CASSSHGGPVSYEQYF.

On this clone itself: Other nucleotide sequences from this sample produce the same CDR3. V usage is TRBV9 and J usage is TRBJ2-6; D gene unclear. This CDR3 has 15 residues. Trimming stripped 0 bases from V and 0 bases from J, with 4 bases between. The germline CDR1 and CDR2 sequences are SGDLS and YYNGEE. Here the CDR3 reads CASSVAVSGANVLTF. The CDR3 nucleotides are TGTGCCAGCAGCGTAGCGGTCTCTGGGGCCAACGTCCTGACTTTC.

Regarding this clone: The sample carries other DNA sequences with the same CDR3. The rearrangement uses TRBV27 and TRBJ2-7; the D gene is possibly TRBD1 (6 bases). This CDR3 spans 15 amino acids. The V gene's germline CDR1 is MNHEY and CDR2 SMNVEV (reference sequence). The V gene lost 4 bases and the J gene lost 3 bases, with 16 bases spanning the gap. The CDR3 region is CASSSPGTGNYEQYF. The DNA of the CDR3 is TGTGCCAGCAGTTCCCCGGGAACAGGGAACTACGAGCAGTACTTC.

The J gene is TRBJ2-1, the V gene TRBV18, with 8 bases aligning to TRBD2. Trimming took 3 bases from V and 6 from J; bases not matched to a gene: 13. Germline V gene lookup returns CDR1 KGHSH and CDR2 LQKENI. The CDR3 loop spans 17 amino acids. CDR3 sequence reads: CASSPPVAGYPSNEQFF. In DNA, the CDR3 is TGTGCCAGCTCACCCCCCGTAGCGGGATACCCTTCCAATGAGCAGTTCTTC.

Notes on this clone: The sample holds other DNA sequences that translate to the same CDR3. This chain connects TRBV25-1 to TRBJ2-7; TRBD1 aligns across 10 bases. The germline CDR1 and CDR2 sequences are MGHDK and SYGVNS. This CDR3 has 14 amino acids. Germline trimming cut 4 bases from V and 4 bases from J; bases unmatched to any gene: 4. The CDR3 spells CASSAGTGVYEQYF. The DNA of the CDR3 is TGTGCCAGCAGTGCCGGGACAGGGGTATACGAGCAGTACTTC.